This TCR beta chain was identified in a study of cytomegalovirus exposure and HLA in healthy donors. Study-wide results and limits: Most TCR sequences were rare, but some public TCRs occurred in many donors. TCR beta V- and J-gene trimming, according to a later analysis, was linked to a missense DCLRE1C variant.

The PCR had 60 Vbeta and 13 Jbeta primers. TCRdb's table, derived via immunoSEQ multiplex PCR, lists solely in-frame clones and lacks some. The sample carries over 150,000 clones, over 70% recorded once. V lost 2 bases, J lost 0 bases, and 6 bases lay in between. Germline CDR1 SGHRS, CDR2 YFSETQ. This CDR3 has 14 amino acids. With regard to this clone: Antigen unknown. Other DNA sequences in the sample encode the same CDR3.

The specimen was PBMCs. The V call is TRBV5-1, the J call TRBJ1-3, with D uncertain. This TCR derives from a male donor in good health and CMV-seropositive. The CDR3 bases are TGCGCCAGCAGCTTAGAAGCCTCTGGAAACACCATATATTTT. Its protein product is CASSLEASGNTIYF.